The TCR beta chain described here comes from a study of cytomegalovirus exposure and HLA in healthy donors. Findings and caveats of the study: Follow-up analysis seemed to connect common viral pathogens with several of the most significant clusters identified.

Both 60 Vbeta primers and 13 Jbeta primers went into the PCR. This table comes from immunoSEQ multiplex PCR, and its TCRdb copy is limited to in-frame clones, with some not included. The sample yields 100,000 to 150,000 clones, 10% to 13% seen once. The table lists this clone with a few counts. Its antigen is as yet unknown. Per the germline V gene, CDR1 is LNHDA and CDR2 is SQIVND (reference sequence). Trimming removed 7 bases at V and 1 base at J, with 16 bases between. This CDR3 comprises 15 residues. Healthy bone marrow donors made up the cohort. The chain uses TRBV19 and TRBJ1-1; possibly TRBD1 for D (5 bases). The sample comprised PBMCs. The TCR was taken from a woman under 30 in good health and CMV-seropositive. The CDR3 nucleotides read TGTGCCAGTACCCCGGAGGGGTGGGAGAACACTGAAGCTTTCTTT. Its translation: CASTPEGWENTEAFF.